What follows describes a single T cell receptor (beta chain). Germline V gene lookup returns CDR1 SGHRS and CDR2 YFSETQ. This CDR3 has 12 residues. V lost 6 bases and J 10 bases, leaving 16 bases between the germline ends. Generated by immunoSEQ multiplex PCR, the TCRdb table keeps only in-frame clones and is missing some. The sample comprises over 40,000 clones, roughly 80% of which are singletons, and around 1.2% rests with the top ten. The data stem from a study of memory CD4+ T cells and cytomegalovirus serostatus. At the level of the study: This sample comes from healthy Belgian adults, about nine CMV seropositive, 20 to 25 seronegative.

Single viable CD3+CD4+CD8-CD45RO+ cells were sorted as the memory CD4+ T cells. The sequence was obtained from an adult in good health and CMV-seropositive. The specimen was memory CD4+ T cells from blood. The chain uses TRBV5-1 and TRBJ1-2; no clear D. CDR3 nucleotide sequence: TGCGCCAGCATTGAAGAGGACGGAGCCTACACCTTC. The encoded protein is CASIEEDGAYTF.